This T cell receptor beta chain was obtained from a study of blood T cells in healthy people across ages. Through a sample-barcoded 5' primer and a J-beta primer mix, a second PCR was run for 7 to 11 cycles. Every cDNA molecule carried a tag from a template-switch adaptor bearing 12 random nucleotides. TCRdb re-called the 5' RACE reads with MiXCR, one entry per CDR3 protein. Of hundreds of thousands of distinct CDR3 sequences in the sample, roughly 20% are singletons; the top ten hold 3% to 4.5%. In germline, CDR1 is MNHNY, CDR2 SVGAGI (reference sequence). The CDR3 extends over 16 amino acids. V was clipped by 2 bases and J by 4 bases; unmatched bases: 9. This clonotype was seen a handful of times.

The sequencing sample was made of blood. The sequence was obtained from a man between 65 and 80 years old in good health. The gene calls are TRBV6-6 and TRBJ1-1; 8 bases agree with TRBD1. The CDR3 region is CASSYREGQGPTEAFF. The CDR3, as DNA: TGTGCCAGCAGTTACCGGGAAGGACAGGGTCCCACTGAAGCTTTCTTT.